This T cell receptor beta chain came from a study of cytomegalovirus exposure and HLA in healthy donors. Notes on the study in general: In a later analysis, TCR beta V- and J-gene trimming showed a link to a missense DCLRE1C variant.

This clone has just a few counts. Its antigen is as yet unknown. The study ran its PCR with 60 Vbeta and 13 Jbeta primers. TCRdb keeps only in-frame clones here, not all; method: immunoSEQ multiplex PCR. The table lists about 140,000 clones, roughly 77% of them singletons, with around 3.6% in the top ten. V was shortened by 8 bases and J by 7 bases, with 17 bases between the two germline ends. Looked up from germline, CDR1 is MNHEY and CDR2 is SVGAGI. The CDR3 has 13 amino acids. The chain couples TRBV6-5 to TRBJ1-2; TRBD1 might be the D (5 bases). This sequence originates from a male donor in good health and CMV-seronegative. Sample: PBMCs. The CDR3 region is CASEPWQGSGYTF. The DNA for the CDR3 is TGTGCCAGCGAACCTTGGCAGGGCTCTGGCTACACCTTC.